The rows below give T cell receptor beta chains drawn from one sample of a study of PD-1 blockade in classical Hodgkin lymphoma. Clones were sequenced by immunoSEQ multiplex PCR, and TCRdb holds only the in-frame ones, with some missing. The sample holds more than 140,000 clones, nearly 80% seen once. The sample here was peripheral blood mononuclear cells (PBMCs), taken before the second cycle of nivolumab. All receptors come from a human donor with classical Hodgkin lymphoma. Each CDR3 is given with its conserved first and last residue. Each record gives: CDR3 protein, CDR3 DNA, V gene, D gene, J gene, clone size. A D gene is named only where the DNA matches it firmly. Only part of the rows carry a size: once, few, many, or a class if the clone is expanded.

CASSQRTAQETQYF	TGTGCCAGCAGCCAAAGGACAGCGCAAGAGACCCAGTACTTC	TRBV4-2	.	TRBJ2-5	.
CASNEGGGAAGETQYF	TGTGCCAGCAACGAGGGTGGAGGGGCCGCCGGGGAGACCCAGTACTTC	TRBV28	.	TRBJ2-5	.
CASSIGLQETQYF	TGTGCCAGCAGTATTGGACTACAAGAGACCCAGTACTTC	TRBV6-6	.	TRBJ2-5	.
CASSLAGGAKNIQYF	TGTGCCAGCAGTTTAGCGGGAGGGGCCAAAAACATTCAGTACTTC	TRBV28	TRBD2	TRBJ2-4	once
CASSLSLPTEAFF	TGTGCCAGCAGCTTAAGCCTGCCCACTGAAGCTTTCTTT	TRBV11-1	.	TRBJ1-1	.
CAISDRPDSGSYEQYF	TGTGCCATCAGCGACCGACCAGACTCGGGGTCCTACGAGCAGTACTTC	TRBV10-3	.	TRBJ2-7	.
CASTFGQGNQPQHF	TGTGCCAGCACCTTTGGACAGGGAAATCAGCCCCAGCATTTT	TRBV6-6	TRBD1	TRBJ1-5	.
CASSPSITDYEAFF	TGTGCCAGCTCACCATCTATCACAGATTATGAAGCTTTCTTT	TRBV18	.	TRBJ1-1	.
CASSYSIAGTYEQYF	TGTGCCAGCAGTTACTCGATTGCGGGCACGTACGAGCAGTACTTC	TRBV6-6	.	TRBJ2-7	.
CASSFRTVGVHNEQFF	TGTGCCAGCAGTTTCCGGACAGTCGGAGTTCACAATGAGCAGTTCTTC	TRBV28	.	TRBJ2-1	.
CASSPRGSGDQETQYF	TGCGCCAGCAGCCCCCGGGGTAGCGGGGACCAAGAGACCCAGTACTTC	TRBV5-1	TRBD2	TRBJ2-5	.
CASNPVGGVFNEQFF	TGTGCCAGCAACCCCGTAGGGGGGGTTTTCAATGAGCAGTTCTTC	TRBV19	.	TRBJ2-1	.
CASSFRFEQYF	TGTGCCAGCAGCTTTAGGTTTGAGCAGTACTTC	TRBV7-9	.	TRBJ2-7	.
CAWGDREPQYF	TGTGCCTGGGGAGACAGGGAGCCGCAGTATTTT	TRBV30	TRBD1	TRBJ2-3	many
CASSLRQTNTEAFF	TGTGCCAGCAGCTTAAGACAGACGAACACTGAAGCTTTCTTT	TRBV5-4	.	TRBJ1-1	.
CASSSGNPLSEQYF	TGTGCCAGCAGCTCAGGAAACCCTTTATCCGAGCAGTACTTC	TRBV5-8	.	TRBJ2-7	.
CASSVGGQGADYGYTF	TGTGCCAGCAGCGTAGGGGGACAGGGGGCTGACTATGGCTACACCTTC	TRBV9	TRBD1	TRBJ1-2	.
CASSYYVQGEYEKLFF	TGTGCCAGCAGTTACTATGTCCAGGGGGAGTATGAAAAACTGTTTTTT	TRBV6-5	TRBD1	TRBJ1-4	once
CASSASGAYNEQFF	TGTGCCAGCAGCGCCAGCGGGGCCTACAATGAGCAGTTCTTC	TRBV7-7	TRBD2	TRBJ2-1	.
CASSLNNQETQYF	TGTGCCAGCAGCTTAAATAACCAAGAGACCCAGTACTTC	TRBV7-2	.	TRBJ2-5	.
CASTRVMNTEAFF	TGTGCCAGCACCAGAGTCATGAACACTGAAGCTTTCTTT	TRBV7-9	.	TRBJ1-1	.
CASRSSGANVLTF	TGTGCCAGCAGGAGTTCTGGGGCCAACGTCCTGACTTTC	TRBV19	.	TRBJ2-6	.
CASSLVRPETQYF	TGTGCCAGCAGCTTAGTCAGGCCCGAGACCCAGTACTTC	TRBV7-9	.	TRBJ2-5	few
CASSEDRSPSYEQYF	TGTGCCAGCAGTGAAGATCGGTCTCCTTCCTACGAGCAGTACTTC	TRBV6-1	.	TRBJ2-7	.